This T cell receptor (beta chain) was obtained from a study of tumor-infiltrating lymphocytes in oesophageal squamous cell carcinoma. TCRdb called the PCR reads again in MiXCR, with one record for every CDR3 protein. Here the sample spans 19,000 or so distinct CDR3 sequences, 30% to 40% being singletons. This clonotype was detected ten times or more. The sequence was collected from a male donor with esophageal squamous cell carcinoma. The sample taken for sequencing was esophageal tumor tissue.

CDR3 in amino acids: CASSSWTGLAKNIQYF. CDR3 nucleotides: TGTGCCAGCAGCTCTTGGACAGGGCTAGCCAAAAACATTCAGTACTTC. The V and J genes are TRBV5-4 and TRBJ2-4; 8 nucleotides agree with TRBD1. There are 16 residues in the CDR3. Germline V gives CDR1 SGHNT, CDR2 YYREEE (reference sequence). With 3 bases clipped from V and 0 bases from J, the junction kept 5 bases outside the gene matches.